This T cell receptor beta chain was captured by sequencing in a study of regulatory T cells in long-lasting Graves disease. To make TCR beta libraries, researchers used iRepertoire HTBI primers and Arm-PCR of CDR3 regions. TCRdb re-called the multiplex PCR reads through MiXCR, storing one row per CDR3 protein. The sample lists hundreds of thousands of distinct CDR3 sequences, over 12% occurring once. CDR1 is SGHNT, CDR2 YENEEA, per germline. The CDR3 consists of 15 residues. Noted time point: newly diagnosed GD, antithyroid drugs for less than 3 months. From RNA extracted from PBMCs, the TCR library was made. There are many counts of this clonotype. Its antigen is not identified. Compared with germline, one end of the junction differs, possibly owing to a read error. General study points: Among persistent patients, a larger number of public clonotypes were shared (around 2,700) than among newly diagnosed patients (about 950). TRBV28 was favored in persistent disease, as were TRBJ1-2 and TRBJ2-5.

This sample also appeared in a second study, on T cells in Graves' hyperthyroidism and ophthalmopathy.

The rearrangement links TRBV11-3 to TRBJ2-5; 8 bases match TRBD2. This receptor was taken from a woman between 40 and 55 years old with Graves disease. This material consisted of peripheral blood mononuclear cells (PBMCs), taken at new diagnosis, from a patient treated with antithyroid drugs. CDR3 amino acids: CASSFKLAVLDEQLF. The CDR3 bases are TGTGCCAGCAGCTTTAAACTAGCGGTACTGGATGAGCAGCTCTTC. Full variable domain (rest looked up from reference TRBV11-3 and TRBJ2-5): EAGVVQSPRYKIIEKKQPVAFWCNPISGHNTLYWYLQNLGQGPELLIRYENEEAVDDSQLPKDRFSAERLKGVDSTLKIQPAELGDSAVYLCASSFKLAVLDEQLFGPGTRLLVL.